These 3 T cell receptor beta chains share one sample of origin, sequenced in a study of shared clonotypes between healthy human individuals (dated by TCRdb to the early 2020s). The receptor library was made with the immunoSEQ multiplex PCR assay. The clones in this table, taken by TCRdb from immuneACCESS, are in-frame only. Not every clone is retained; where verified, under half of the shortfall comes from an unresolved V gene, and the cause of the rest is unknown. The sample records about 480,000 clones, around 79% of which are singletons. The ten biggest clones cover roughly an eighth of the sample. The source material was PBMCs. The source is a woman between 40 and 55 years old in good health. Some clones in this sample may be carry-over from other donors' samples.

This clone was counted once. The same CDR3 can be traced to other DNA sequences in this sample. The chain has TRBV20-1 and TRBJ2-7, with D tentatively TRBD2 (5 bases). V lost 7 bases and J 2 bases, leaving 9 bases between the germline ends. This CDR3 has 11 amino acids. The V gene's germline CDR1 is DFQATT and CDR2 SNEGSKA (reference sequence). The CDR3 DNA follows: TGCAGTGTCAGCGGAACCTACGAGCAGTACTTC. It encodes CSVSGTYEQYF.

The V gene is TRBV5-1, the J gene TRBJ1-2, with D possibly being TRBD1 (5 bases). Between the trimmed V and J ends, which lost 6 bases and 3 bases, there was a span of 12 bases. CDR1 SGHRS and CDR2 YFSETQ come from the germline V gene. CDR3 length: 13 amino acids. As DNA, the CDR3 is TGCGCCAGCAAACCAGGAGGGGACTATGGCTACACCTTC. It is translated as CASKPGGDYGYTF.

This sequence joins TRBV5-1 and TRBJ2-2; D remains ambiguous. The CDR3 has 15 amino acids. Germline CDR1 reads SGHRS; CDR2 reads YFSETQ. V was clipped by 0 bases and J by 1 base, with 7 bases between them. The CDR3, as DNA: TGCGCCAGCAGCTTGGGTTCGGTGAACACCGGGGAGCTGTTTTTT. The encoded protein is CASSLGSVNTGELFF.